This TCR beta chain was profiled in a study of PD-1 blockade in mismatch repair-deficient tumors. Libraries were prepared by immunoSEQ multiplex PCR; TCRdb keeps only in-frame clonotypes and omits some of them. The data hold 80,000 to 130,000 clones, with 82% observed a single time. Germline V gene lookup returns CDR1 SGHVS and CDR2 FQNEAQ. The V and J ends lost 5 bases and 3 bases respectively, with 8 bases between them. The CDR3 runs to 12 residues. J is TRBJ2-7 and V is TRBV7-8; D is unresolved. The source was peripheral blood, collected about 33 weeks after starting pembrolizumab. The receptor's source is an adult with mismatch repair-deficient cancer. The DNA for the CDR3 is TGTGCCAGCAGCGGAAGACTCTACGAGCAGTACTTC. Encoded protein: CASSGRLYEQYF.